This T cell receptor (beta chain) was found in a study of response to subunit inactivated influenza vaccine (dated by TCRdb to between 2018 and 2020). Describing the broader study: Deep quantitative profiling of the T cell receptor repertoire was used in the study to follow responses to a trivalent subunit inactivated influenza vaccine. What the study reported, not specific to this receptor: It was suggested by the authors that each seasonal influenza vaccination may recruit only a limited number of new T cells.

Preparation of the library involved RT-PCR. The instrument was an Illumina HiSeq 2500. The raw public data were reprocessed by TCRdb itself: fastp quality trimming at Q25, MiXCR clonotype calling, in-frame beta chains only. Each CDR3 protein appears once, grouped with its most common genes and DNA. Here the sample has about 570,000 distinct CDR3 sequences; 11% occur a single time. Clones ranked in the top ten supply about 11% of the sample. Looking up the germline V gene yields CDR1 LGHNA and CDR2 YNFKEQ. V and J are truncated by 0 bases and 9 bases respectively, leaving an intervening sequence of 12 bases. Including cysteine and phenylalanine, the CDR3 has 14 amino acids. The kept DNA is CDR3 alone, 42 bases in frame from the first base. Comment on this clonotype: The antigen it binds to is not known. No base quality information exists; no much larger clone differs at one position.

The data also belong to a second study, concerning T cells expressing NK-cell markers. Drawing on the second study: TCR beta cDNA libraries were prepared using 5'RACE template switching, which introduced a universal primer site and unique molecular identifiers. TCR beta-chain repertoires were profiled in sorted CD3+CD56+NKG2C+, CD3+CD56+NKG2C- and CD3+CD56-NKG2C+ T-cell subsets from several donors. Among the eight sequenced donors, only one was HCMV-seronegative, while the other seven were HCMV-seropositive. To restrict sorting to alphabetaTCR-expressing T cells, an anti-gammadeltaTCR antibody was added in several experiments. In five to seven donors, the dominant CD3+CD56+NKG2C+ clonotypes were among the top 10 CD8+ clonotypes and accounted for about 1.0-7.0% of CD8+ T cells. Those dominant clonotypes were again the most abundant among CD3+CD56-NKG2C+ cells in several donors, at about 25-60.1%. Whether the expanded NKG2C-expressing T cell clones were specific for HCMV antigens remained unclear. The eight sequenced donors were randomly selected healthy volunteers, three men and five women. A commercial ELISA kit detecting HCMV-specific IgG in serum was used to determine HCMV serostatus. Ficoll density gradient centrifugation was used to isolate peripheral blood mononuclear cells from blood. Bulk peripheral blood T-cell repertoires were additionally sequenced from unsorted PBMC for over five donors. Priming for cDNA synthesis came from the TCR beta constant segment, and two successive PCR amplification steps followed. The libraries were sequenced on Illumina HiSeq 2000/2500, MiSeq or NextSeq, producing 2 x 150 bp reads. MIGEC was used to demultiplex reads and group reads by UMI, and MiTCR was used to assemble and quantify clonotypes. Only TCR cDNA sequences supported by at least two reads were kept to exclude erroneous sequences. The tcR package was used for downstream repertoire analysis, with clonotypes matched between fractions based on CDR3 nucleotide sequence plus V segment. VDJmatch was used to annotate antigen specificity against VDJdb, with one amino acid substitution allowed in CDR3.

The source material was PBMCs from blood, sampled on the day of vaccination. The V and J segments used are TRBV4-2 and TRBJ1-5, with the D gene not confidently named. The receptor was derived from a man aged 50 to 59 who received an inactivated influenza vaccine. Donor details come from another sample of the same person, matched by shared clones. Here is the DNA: TGTGCCAGCAGCCAAGAAGGCCCGGGGTCGCCCCAGCATTTT. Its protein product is CASSQEGPGSPQHF.